A selection of T cell receptor beta chains follows, all from one sample in a study of technical replicates of blood from a handful of donors. Sequenced by immunoSEQ multiplex PCR; TCRdb stores in-frame clones only, minus some. This table has about 79,000 clones, approximately 94% appearing once. Sequencing was done on a sample of T cells isolated from PBMCs. The receptors shown here come from a human donor in good health. Both conserved end residues are part of each CDR3. The D gene is left open where the match is weak. A clone size is listed for some rows: how often the clone was seen (once, few, many), or a class if it is expanded.

clone_size d_call j_call v_call cdr3_aa cdr3_nt
- TRBD1 TRBJ2-5 TRBV13 CASSFVRGPSGETQYF TGTGCCAGCAGCTTTGTCAGGGGGCCCTCAGGGGAGACCCAGTACTTC
- TRBD1 TRBJ1-2 TRBV15 CATKTDRGRNYGYTF TGTGCCACCAAAACCGACAGGGGGCGCAACTATGGCTACACCTTC
- - TRBJ1-1 TRBV5-1 CASSLGDRMNTEAFF TGCGCCAGCAGCTTGGGAGATCGCATGAACACTGAAGCTTTCTTT
- TRBD2 TRBJ2-1 TRBV5-4 CASSPELAAYNEQFF TGTGCCAGCAGCCCCGAACTAGCGGCGTACAATGAGCAGTTCTTC
- TRBD1 TRBJ1-1 TRBV27 CASSLTGMNTEAFF TGTGCCAGCAGTTTGACAGGGATGAACACTGAAGCTTTCTTT
- TRBD1 TRBJ2-3 TRBV29-1 CSVVRQGAVADTQYF TGCAGCGTTGTCAGGCAGGGGGCAGTCGCAGATACGCAGTATTTT
- TRBD2 TRBJ2-2 TRBV11-3 CASSLYMSGRDTGELFF TGTGCCAGCAGCTTATATATGAGCGGGAGGGACACCGGGGAGCTGTTTTTT
- - TRBJ2-7 TRBV29-1 CSVGLTYEQYF TGCAGCGTTGGACTTACATACGAGCAGTACTTC
few TRBD1 TRBJ1-1 TRBV9 CASSVEQGADTEAFF TGTGCCAGCAGCGTAGAACAGGGGGCAGATACTGAAGCTTTCTTT
- TRBD1 TRBJ1-6 TRBV4-1 CASSQHPGQGIGDNSPLHF TGCGCCAGCAGCCAACACCCGGGACAGGGAATAGGGGATAATTCACCCCTCCACTTT
- - TRBJ2-2 TRBV7-6 CASRSDRNTGELFF TGTGCCAGCAGAAGCGACAGGAACACCGGGGAGCTGTTTTTT
- - TRBJ1-2 TRBV19 CASSLDRSPNYGYTF TGTGCCAGTAGTCTCGACAGAAGCCCTAACTATGGCTACACCTTC
- TRBD1 TRBJ1-1 TRBV6-5 CASRGQGRGVTEAFF TGTGCCAGCAGAGGACAGGGTCGAGGAGTAACTGAAGCTTTCTTT
- TRBD2 TRBJ2-3 TRBV30 CAWGTSGPTDTQYF TGTGCCTGGGGGACTAGCGGGCCCACAGATACGCAGTATTTT
- - TRBJ2-7 TRBV4-1 CASSQVEAPSSYEQYF TGCGCCAGCAGCCAAGTCGAGGCGCCAAGCTCCTACGAGCAGTACTTC
once - TRBJ1-5 TRBV7-2 CASSVDTRQPQHF TGTGCCAGCAGCGTAGATACCCGGCAGCCCCAGCATTTT
- TRBD1 TRBJ2-5 TRBV10-3 CAIRAQGVQETQYF TGTGCCATCAGAGCACAGGGGGTTCAAGAGACCCAGTACTTC
once TRBD1 TRBJ2-1 TRBV7-2 CASSPPGQLYNEQFF TGTGCCAGCAGCCCCCCGGGACAGCTATACAATGAGCAGTTCTTC
- TRBD1 TRBJ1-4 TRBV2 CASSQPQGESEKLFF TGTGCCAGCAGTCAGCCACAGGGGGAGAGTGAAAAACTGTTTTTT
- - TRBJ2-7 TRBV7-2 CASSLVGGFPYEQYF TGTGCCAGCAGCTTAGTTGGAGGGTTTCCCTACGAGCAGTACTTC
- - TRBJ2-1 TRBV25-1 CASSEVTRGLSYNEQFF TGTGCCAGCAGTGAAGTTACACGGGGACTCTCCTACAATGAGCAGTTCTTC
- TRBD1 TRBJ1-1 TRBV19 CASSADRGRTEAFF TGTGCCAGTAGTGCCGACAGGGGGCGCACTGAAGCTTTCTTT
few TRBD2 TRBJ2-7 TRBV6-4 CASSLKAGGEQYF TGTGCCAGCAGCCTGAAAGCGGGAGGCGAGCAGTACTTC
- - TRBJ2-4 TRBV4-1 CASSQRHSKAENIQYF TGCGCCAGCAGCCAGCGACACTCGAAAGCCGAAAACATTCAGTACTTC
- - TRBJ2-7 TRBV5-4 CASSRGYEQYF TGTGCCAGCAGCCGGGGTTACGAGCAGTACTTC
- - TRBJ2-7 TRBV5-1 CASSLSGGGGEQYF TGCGCCAGCAGCTTGTCGGGGGGCGGGGGCGAGCAGTACTTC
- TRBD2 TRBJ2-3 TRBV9 CASSVGALAGTTDTQYF TGTGCCAGCAGCGTAGGGGCACTAGCGGGGACCACAGATACGCAGTATTTT
- TRBD1 TRBJ1-1 TRBV6-1 CASSEMTGSAEAFF TGTGCCAGCAGTGAGATGACAGGGTCCGCTGAAGCTTTCTTT